The 9 T cell receptor beta chains listed next were all sequenced from one sample in a study of cytomegalovirus exposure and HLA in healthy donors. The PCR used 60 Vbeta and 13 Jbeta primers. Sequencing was performed with immunoSEQ multiplex PCR; in TCRdb, only in-frame clones are kept and a portion is missing. The sample consists of 90,000 or so clones, about four fifths of them appearing once. The sample comprised PBMCs. These TCRs come from a man aged 45 to 65 in good health and CMV-seronegative.

This clone was recorded once. The V gene is TRBV30, the J gene TRBJ2-1; the match to TRBD2 covers 11 bases. Germline V gives CDR1 GTSNPN, CDR2 SVGIG (reference sequence). V gave up 1 base and J gave up 0 bases; unmatched junction bases: 2. The CDR3 spans 16 residues. CDR3 loop: CAWSAGTSGSYNEQFF. DNA for the CDR3: TGTGCCTGGAGTGCTGGGACTAGCGGCTCCTACAATGAGCAGTTCTTC.

The rearrangement joins TRBV10-3 to TRBJ2-3; 10 bases align to TRBD2. The ends lost 4 bases at V and 2 bases at J; junction bases unmatched: 9. There are 17 residues in the CDR3. Per the germline V gene, CDR1 is ENHRY and CDR2 is SYGVKD. The CDR3 coding sequence is TGTGCCATCAGTGGTGGGGGTAGCGGGAGGAACACAGATACGCAGTATTTT. It is translated as CAISGGGSGRNTDTQYF.

The J gene is TRBJ2-1, the V gene TRBV5-1, with TRBD2 matching 12 bases. The V gene's germline CDR1 is SGHRS and CDR2 YFSETQ. Trimming took 1 base from V and 9 from J; bases not matched to a gene: 5. The CDR3 is 15 residues long. Here the CDR3 DNA reads TGCGCCAGCAGCTTGACTAGCGGGAGGATTATTGAGCAGTTCTTC. Translation gives CASSLTSGRIIEQFF.

The V and J genes are TRBV15 and TRBJ1-1; D unresolved. This CDR3 has 15 amino acids. V lost 0 bases and J lost 1, with 9 bases in between. The germline CDR1 and CDR2 sequences are LNHNV and YYDKDF (reference sequence). The CDR3 here is CATSRDRQRNTEAFF. The CDR3 nucleotides read TGTGCCACCAGCAGAGATCGTCAGCGGAACACTGAAGCTTTCTTT.

The chain joins TRBV6-5 to TRBJ2-5; no clear D. V lost 0 bases and J lost 7, with 9 bases in between. CDR3 length: 13 amino acids. Germline lookup yields CDR1 MNHEY and CDR2 SVGAGI. CDR3 DNA sequence: TGTGCCAGCAGTTACTCGAATCTAGGGACCCAGTACTTC. This translates into CASSYSNLGTQYF.

The chain uses TRBV7-2 and TRBJ1-1; D possibly corresponds to TRBD1 (6 bases). This CDR3 contains 14 residues. Germline V gene data show CDR1 as SGHTA and CDR2 as FQGNSA. Trimming removed 8 bases at V and 0 bases at J, with 13 bases between. The CDR3 coding sequence is TGTGCCAGCGGCCTTTCAGGGGTGAACACTGAAGCTTTCTTT. It codes for CASGLSGVNTEAFF.

This chain joins TRBV27 and TRBJ2-7, with D possibly matching TRBD1 (6 bases). V lost 0 bases and J 2 bases, leaving 11 bases between the germline ends. Germline lookup yields CDR1 MNHEY and CDR2 SMNVEV (reference sequence). This CDR3 comprises 15 residues. The CDR3, as DNA: TGTGCCAGCAGTTTATCGGCAGGGGTGGCCTACGAGCAGTACTTC. It yields the protein CASSLSAGVAYEQYF.

This clone was seen more than once but under ten times. This chain links TRBV5-4 with TRBJ1-3; no reliable D call. The CDR3 has 15 amino acids. V dropped 4 bases and J dropped 0 bases, with 11 bases sitting between them. Germline assignment: CDR1 SGHNT and CDR2 YYREEE (reference sequence). The CDR3 nucleotides read TGTGCCAGCAGCGGCGGGTTCAACTCTGGAAACACCATATATTTT. It translates to CASSGGFNSGNTIYF.

V usage is TRBV5-1 and J usage is TRBJ2-3; unclear D gene. Germline-derived CDR1 and CDR2 are SGHRS and YFSETQ. Trimming removed 2 bases from V and 3 bases from J, with 4 bases in between. The CDR3 contains 12 residues. DNA for the CDR3: TGCGCCAGCAGCTTACGGACAGATACGCAGTATTTT. This sequence encodes CASSLRTDTQYF.